These 26 T cell receptor beta chains were sequenced from one sample in a study of T cells after yellow fever vaccination. From the 5' RACE reads, TCRdb called clonotypes with MiXCR, one entry per CDR3 protein. The sample has almost 600,000 distinct CDR3 sequences; 13% are singletons. This specimen consisted of PBMCs, obtained on the day of the yellow fever booster vaccination. These receptors were taken from a young man who received the YFV17D yellow fever vaccine.

This clonotype was counted a single time. The genes are TRBV6-1 and TRBJ1-1; D might be TRBD1 (6 bases). Germline CDR1 and CDR2: MNHNS and SASEGT. The V gene lost 5 bases and the J gene lost 10 bases, with 20 bases spanning the gap. This CDR3 spans 14 amino acids. Written as DNA, the CDR3 is TGTGCCAGCAGTCGCGAATTGAGGACAGTGGCAGCTTTCTTT. It yields the protein CASSRELRTVAAFF.

This clonotype has more than one count but fewer than ten. CDR3: CASSPPSSGELFF. The CDR3 DNA reads TGTGCCAGCTCACCACCGTCCTCCGGGGAGCTGTTTTTT. The chain employs TRBV18 and TRBJ2-2, with D uncertain. The germline V gene encodes CDR1 KGHSH and CDR2 LQKENI. V was pared by 0 bases and J by 6 bases, with 5 bases between. The length of the CDR3 is 13 residues.

This clonotype was found a few times. At one end the junction does not follow the germline gene, possibly because of a read error. CDR3 DNA sequence: TGTGCCAGCAGCTTCCCAGGGGCACACCAGGAGACCCAGTACTTC. Protein: CASSFPGAHQETQYF. V and J are TRBV5-5 and TRBJ2-5; tentative D call: TRBD1 (6 bases). CDR1 SGHKS and CDR2 YYEKEE come from the germline V gene (reference sequence). The CDR3 sequence is 15 residues long.

This chain connects TRBV5-1 to TRBJ2-3; no definite D call. Per germline, CDR1 SGHRS and CDR2 YFSETQ. This CDR3 has 15 residues. V was pared by 1 base and J by 5 bases, with 14 bases between. The CDR3 region has the DNA TGCGCCAGCAGCTTGAGTACTGAGTGGGGAGATACGCAGTATTTT. This codes for CASSLSTEWGDTQYF.

The rearrangement links TRBV20-1 to TRBJ2-1; 13 bases map to TRBD2. CDR1 and CDR2 from the germline V gene are DFQATT and SNEGSKA (reference sequence). The CDR3 spans 16 residues. J lost 5 bases, V lost 5 bases, and 9 bases had no gene match. This CDR3 is CSAVTGTSGIDNEQFF. CDR3 bases: TGCAGTGCTGTAACCGGGACTAGCGGGATAGACAATGAGCAGTTCTTC.

The chain employs TRBV12-3 or TRBV12-4 and TRBJ1-3; TRBD1 is a possible D gene (5 bases). The CDR3 runs to 15 residues. V was trimmed by 6 bases and J by 0 bases, leaving 12 bases between them. The CDR3: CASRKRGFSGNTIYF. CDR3 DNA: TGTGCCAGCAGAAAGAGGGGCTTCTCTGGAAACACCATATATTTT.

This clonotype was recorded a few times. The V gene is TRBV28, the J gene TRBJ1-2, with a tentative D call TRBD1 (5 bases). Per the germline V gene, CDR1 is MDHEN and CDR2 is SYDVKM. V lost 4 bases to trimming and J lost 4 bases, with 13 bases between them. CDR3 length: 14 amino acids. CDR3 sequence reads: CASSSDGTVYGYTF. CDR3 nucleotides: TGTGCCAGCAGTTCGGACGGGACGGTCTATGGCTACACCTTC.

This chain links TRBV7-2 with TRBJ2-7, with a tentative D call TRBD1 (6 bases). This CDR3 has 15 residues. V gave up 2 bases and J gave up 6 bases, with 17 bases separating them. Germline V CDR1 and CDR2: SGHTA, FQGNSA. Here the CDR3 DNA reads TGTGCCAGCAGCTTAATACAGGGCACCGGGGCCGAGCAGTACTTC. This codes for CASSLIQGTGAEQYF.

This clonotype came up a few times. J is TRBJ2-2 and V is TRBV5-1; a weak D match, TRBD2 (5 bases). Trimming pared 4 bases from V and 1 base from J, leaving 8 bases between. The CDR3 consists of 14 residues. The V gene's germline CDR1 is SGHRS and CDR2 YFSETQ. The CDR3 DNA reads TGCGCCAGCAGCGTTAGCGTGAACACCGGGGAGCTGTTTTTT. It is translated as CASSVSVNTGELFF.

The V gene is TRBV7-2, the J gene TRBJ2-7; D gene unclear. The V gene's germline CDR1 is SGHTA and CDR2 FQGNSA. The CDR3 is made up of 15 amino acids. Trimming left V 2 bases short and J 0 bases short, with 11 bases between. CDR3 residues: CASSLSQASSYEQYF. The CDR3 bases are TGTGCCAGCAGCTTAAGCCAAGCGAGCTCCTACGAGCAGTACTTC.

J is TRBJ1-1 and V is TRBV7-9; D is possibly TRBD1 (5 bases). V lost 7 bases and J lost 7, with 22 bases in between. The CDR3 covers 15 residues. Germline CDR1 and CDR2: SEHNR and FQNEAQ (reference sequence). Written as DNA, the CDR3 is TGTGCCAGCATCCCTGGGGGGGGAGGAACTAGTGAAGCTTTCTTT. Its translation is CASIPGGGGTSEAFF.

This clonotype has only a few counts. The chain has TRBV3-1 and TRBJ2-5; TRBD1 matches 9 bases. CDR3 length: 14 amino acids. From germline, CDR1 is LGHDT and CDR2 YNNKEL (reference sequence). Unmatched junction bases numbered 3, after V lost 2 bases and J lost 5 bases. CDR3 residues: CASSQTGGRETQYF. CDR3 sequence (DNA): TGTGCCAGCAGCCAAACAGGGGGCCGGGAGACCCAGTACTTC.

This chain joins TRBV12-3 or TRBV12-4 and TRBJ2-2; 9 bases align to TRBD1. This CDR3 contains 15 residues. The ends lost 5 bases at V and 5 bases at J; junction bases unmatched: 6. In DNA form, the CDR3 reads TGTGCCAGCAGTCAACGACAGGGGGGAACCGGGGAGCTGTTTTTT. Protein: CASSQRQGGTGELFF.

V and J are TRBV29-1 and TRBJ2-7; 11 positions agree with TRBD1. CDR1 and CDR2 (germline): SQVTM, ANQGSEA. The J segment lost 5 bases and the V segment lost 3 bases, leaving 3 bases of the junction unmatched. This CDR3 has 13 amino acids. CDR3 bases: TGCAGCGTTGAGAGGGACAGGGGGGACGAGCAGTACTTC. It encodes CSVERDRGDEQYF.

This clonotype was seen a handful of times. This rearrangement joins TRBV29-1 to TRBJ2-5; D is unclear. Trimming shortened V by 1 base and J by 5 bases, and 8 bases separated the two germline ends. Per the germline V gene, CDR1 is SQVTM and CDR2 is ANQGSEA. The CDR3 spans 12 residues. This CDR3 reads CSVEGTVETQYF. The CDR3 coding sequence is TGCAGCGTTGAAGGGACGGTCGAGACCCAGTACTTC.

CDR3 sequence reads: CSARSGRKVLSYNEQFF. DNA for the CDR3: TGCAGTGCTAGAAGTGGACGGAAAGTGTTATCCTACAATGAGCAGTTCTTC. The chain is built from TRBV20-1 and TRBJ2-1; D not certain. The V and J ends lost 2 bases and 1 base respectively, with 18 bases between them. This CDR3 has 17 amino acids. Germline V CDR1 and CDR2: DFQATT, SNEGSKA (reference sequence).

V usage is TRBV29-1 and J usage is TRBJ2-4, with unresolved D. Deletions cut 6 bases from V and 0 bases from J, with 15 bases between. This CDR3 region has 15 residues. In germline, CDR1 is SQVTM, CDR2 ANQGSEA. Here the CDR3 DNA reads TGCAGCGTCCTTACTGCGCTAGGAGCCAAAAACATTCAGTACTTC. It translates to CSVLTALGAKNIQYF.

This chain connects TRBV30 to TRBJ2-7; D possibly corresponds to TRBD1 (6 bases). The CDR3 has 15 amino acids. Trimming took 0 bases from V and 2 from J, leaving 14 bases between them. Germline lookup yields CDR1 GTSNPN and CDR2 SVGIG (reference sequence). The CDR3 region is CAWSVGGQIAYEQYF. As DNA, the CDR3 is TGTGCCTGGAGTGTAGGCGGACAGATTGCCTACGAGCAGTACTTC.

This clonotype was detected ten times or more. This chain links TRBV9 with TRBJ2-1; 13 bases fit TRBD2. The J segment lost 2 bases and the V segment lost 4 bases, leaving 3 bases of the junction unmatched. The germline gives CDR1 SGDLS, CDR2 YYNGEE. The CDR3 spans 16 residues. This CDR3 reads CASSRTSGSTYNEQFF. In DNA form, the CDR3 reads TGTGCCAGCAGCCGGACTAGCGGGAGTACCTACAATGAGCAGTTCTTC.

This clonotype was seen only a few times. The chain combines TRBV20-1 with TRBJ2-7; D not resolved. Trimming took off 7 bases at V and 3 bases at J, with 13 bases between the two ends. The CDR3 totals 12 residues. The germline V gene has CDR1 DFQATT and CDR2 SNEGSKA (reference sequence). The CDR3 sequence is CSVQTDGYEQYF. Written as DNA, the CDR3 is TGCAGTGTCCAAACTGACGGCTACGAGCAGTACTTC.

Only a few counts were recorded for this clonotype. The chain joins TRBV28 to TRBJ2-3, with 9 bases that match TRBD2. Trimming cost V 5 bases and J 3 bases; bases outside gene matches: 12. CDR1 is MDHEN, CDR2 SYDVKM, per germline. The CDR3 length is 17 residues. CDR3 loop: CASSPGASGIWTDTQYF. The CDR3 bases are TGTGCCAGCAGTCCAGGGGCTAGCGGGATTTGGACAGATACGCAGTATTTT.

This clonotype occurred many times. V is TRBV10-3 and J is TRBJ2-5, with D unclear. Trimming cost V 2 bases and J 2 bases, with 9 bases left between them. Germline loops: CDR1 ENHRY, CDR2 SYGVKD. The CDR3 covers 14 residues. The CDR3 coding sequence is TGTGCCATCAGTGAGGCAGCCCTACAAGAGACCCAGTACTTC. Amino acids: CAISEAALQETQYF.

This clonotype was recorded a few times. This chain links TRBV18 with TRBJ2-1; 8 bases match TRBD2. The CDR3 loop spans 16 amino acids. V shed 3 bases and J 2 bases; nucleotides not matched to a gene: 6. CDR1 is KGHSH and CDR2 is LQKENI in the germline V gene. The CDR3 sequence is CASSPVAGLTYNEQFF. CDR3 nucleotide sequence: TGTGCCAGCTCACCCGTAGCGGGACTGACCTACAATGAGCAGTTCTTC.

The chain couples TRBV7-2 to TRBJ2-5, with D possibly TRBD2 on 5 matching bases. V gave up 5 bases and J gave up 5 bases, with 12 bases separating them. There are 13 residues in the CDR3. CDR1 SGHTA and CDR2 FQGNSA come from the germline V gene. DNA for the CDR3: TGTGCCAGCAGCCTCAGGACGGGGGAGACCCAGTACTTC. Amino acids: CASSLRTGETQYF.

V usage is TRBV23-1 and J usage is TRBJ2-2, with 8 nucleotides matching TRBD1. TRBV23-1 carries the ORF label, with uncertain function. This CDR3 region has 19 residues. V was clipped by 1 base and J by 0 bases; unmatched bases: 10. CDR3 residues: CASSQFLSGQGANTGELFF. The CDR3 DNA reads TGCGCCAGCAGTCAATTCCTCTCTGGACAGGGCGCGAACACCGGGGAGCTGTTTTTT.

The CDR3 loop reads CASSFLPGAGQGGNEQFF. As DNA, the CDR3 is TGTGCCAGCAGTTTCCTTCCCGGAGCGGGACAAGGGGGAAATGAGCAGTTCTTC. J is TRBJ2-1 and V is TRBV2, with D tentatively TRBD2 (7 bases). Germline V gives CDR1 SNHLY, CDR2 FYNNEI. This CDR3 has 18 residues. V was cut by 5 bases and J by 7 bases, with 27 bases left in between.